The clone carrying this T cell receptor beta chain was seen a single time. Its cognate antigen is unknown. TCRdb's table, derived via immunoSEQ multiplex PCR, lists solely in-frame clones and lacks some. The sample has roughly 100,000 clones; over 90% are singletons. The sample belongs to a study of siplizumab effects on memory and regulatory T cells. Study-level findings and limits: Phenotypic classification as naive or memory proved unattainable for roughly 75-96% of proliferating CD4+ or CD8+ clones.

Germline CDR1 is MNHNS and CDR2 is SASEGT. Trimming took off 6 bases at V and 5 bases at J, with 11 bases between the two ends. The CDR3 runs to 12 residues. This receptor was obtained from a human donor in good health. This rearrangement joins TRBV6-1 to TRBJ2-7, with D uncertain. The sample consisted of Tregs sorted from blood. In DNA, the CDR3 is TGTGCCAGCAGCCGGAACACGGACGAGCAGTACTTC. It specifies CASSRNTDEQYF.